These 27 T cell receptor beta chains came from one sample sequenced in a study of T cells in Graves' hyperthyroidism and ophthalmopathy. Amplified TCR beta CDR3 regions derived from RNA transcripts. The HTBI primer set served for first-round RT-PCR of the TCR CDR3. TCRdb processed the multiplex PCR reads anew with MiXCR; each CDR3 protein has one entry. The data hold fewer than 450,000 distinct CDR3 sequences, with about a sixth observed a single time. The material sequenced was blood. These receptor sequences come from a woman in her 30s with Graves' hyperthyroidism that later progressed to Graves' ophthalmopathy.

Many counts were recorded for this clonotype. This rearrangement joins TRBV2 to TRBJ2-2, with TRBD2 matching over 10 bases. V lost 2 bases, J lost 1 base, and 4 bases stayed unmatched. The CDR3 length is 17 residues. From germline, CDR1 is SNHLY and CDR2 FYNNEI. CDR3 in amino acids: CASSEPGLAENTGELFF. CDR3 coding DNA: TGTGCCAGCAGTGAACCCGGACTAGCGGAGAACACCGGGGAGCTGTTTTTT.

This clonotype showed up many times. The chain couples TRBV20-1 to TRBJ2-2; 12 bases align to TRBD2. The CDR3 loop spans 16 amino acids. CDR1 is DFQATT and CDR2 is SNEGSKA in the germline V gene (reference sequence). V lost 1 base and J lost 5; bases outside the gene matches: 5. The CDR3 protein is CSARGLAGEGTGELFF. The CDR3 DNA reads TGCAGTGCTAGAGGACTAGCGGGAGAGGGAACCGGGGAGCTGTTTTTT.

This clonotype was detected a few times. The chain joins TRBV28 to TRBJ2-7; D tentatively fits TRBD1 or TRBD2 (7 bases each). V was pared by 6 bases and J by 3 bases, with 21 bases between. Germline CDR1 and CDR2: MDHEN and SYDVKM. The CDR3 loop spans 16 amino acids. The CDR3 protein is CASSTTHRGGFYEQYF. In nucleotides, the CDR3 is TGTGCCAGCAGCACAACCCACAGGGGAGGGTTCTACGAGCAGTACTTC.

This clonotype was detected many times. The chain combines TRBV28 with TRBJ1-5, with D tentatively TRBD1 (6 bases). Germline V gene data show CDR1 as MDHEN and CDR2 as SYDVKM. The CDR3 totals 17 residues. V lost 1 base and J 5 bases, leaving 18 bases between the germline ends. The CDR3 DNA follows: TGTGCCAGCAGTTTATATCGATCCGGGACACCAGATCAGCCCCAGCATTTT. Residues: CASSLYRSGTPDQPQHF.

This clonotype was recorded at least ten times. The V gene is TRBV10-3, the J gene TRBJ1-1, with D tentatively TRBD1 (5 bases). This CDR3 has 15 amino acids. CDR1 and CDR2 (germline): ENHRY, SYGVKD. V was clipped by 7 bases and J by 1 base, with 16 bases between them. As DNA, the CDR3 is TGTGCCATCATCGCAGATCCGACAGCGAACACTGAAGCTTTCTTT. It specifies CAIIADPTANTEAFF.

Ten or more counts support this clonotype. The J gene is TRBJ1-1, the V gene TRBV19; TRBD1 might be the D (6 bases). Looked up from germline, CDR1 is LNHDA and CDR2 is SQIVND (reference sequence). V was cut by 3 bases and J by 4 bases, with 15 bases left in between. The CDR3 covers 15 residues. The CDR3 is CASSIGQGLGTEAFF. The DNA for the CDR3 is TGTGCCAGTAGTATTGGGCAGGGGCTCGGCACTGAAGCTTTCTTT.

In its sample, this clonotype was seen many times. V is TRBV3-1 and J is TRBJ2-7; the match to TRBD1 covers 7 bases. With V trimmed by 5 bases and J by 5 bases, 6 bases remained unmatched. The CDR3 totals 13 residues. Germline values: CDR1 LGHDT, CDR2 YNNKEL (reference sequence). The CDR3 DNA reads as TGTGCCAGCAGCGGCACTCAGGGGGACGAGCAGTACTTC. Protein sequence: CASSGTQGDEQYF.

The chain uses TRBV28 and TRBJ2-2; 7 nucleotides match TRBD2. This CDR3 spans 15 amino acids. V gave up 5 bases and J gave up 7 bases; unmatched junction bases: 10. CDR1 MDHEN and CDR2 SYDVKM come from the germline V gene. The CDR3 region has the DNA TGTGCCAGCAGTCGTCAAGAGTGGGGGGGCGGGGAGCTGTTTTTT. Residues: CASSRQEWGGGELFF.

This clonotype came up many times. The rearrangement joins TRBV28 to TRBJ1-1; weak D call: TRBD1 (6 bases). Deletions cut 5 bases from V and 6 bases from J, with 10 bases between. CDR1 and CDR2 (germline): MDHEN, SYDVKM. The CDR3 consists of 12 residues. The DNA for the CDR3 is TGTGCCAGCAGTCTCAGGGGTTCTGAAGCTTTCTTT. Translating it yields CASSLRGSEAFF.

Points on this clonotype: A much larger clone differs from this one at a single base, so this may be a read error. Written as DNA, the CDR3 is TGCAGCGTTGAACCCGCCCAGGGGGTGACCTACAATGAGCAGTTCTTC. This gives the protein CSVEPAQGVTYNEQFF. The chain links TRBV29-1 to TRBJ2-1; 7 positions match TRBD1. CDR3 length equals 16 residues. The V segment lost 2 bases and the J segment 2 bases; nucleotides outside the gene matches: 9. Germline V CDR1 and CDR2: SQVTM, ANQGSEA.

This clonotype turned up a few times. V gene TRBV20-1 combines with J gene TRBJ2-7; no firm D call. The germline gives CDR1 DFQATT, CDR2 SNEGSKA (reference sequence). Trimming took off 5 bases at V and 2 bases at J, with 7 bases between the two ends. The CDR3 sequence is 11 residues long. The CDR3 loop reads CSAGVTYEQYF. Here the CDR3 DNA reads TGCAGTGCTGGAGTCACCTACGAGCAGTACTTC.

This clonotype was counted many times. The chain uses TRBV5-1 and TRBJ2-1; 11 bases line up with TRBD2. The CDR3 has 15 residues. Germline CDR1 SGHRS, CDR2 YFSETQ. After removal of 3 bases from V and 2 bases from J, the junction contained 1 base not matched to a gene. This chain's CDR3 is CASSWGLAAYNEQFF. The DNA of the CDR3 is TGCGCCAGCAGCTGGGGACTAGCGGCCTACAATGAGCAGTTCTTC.

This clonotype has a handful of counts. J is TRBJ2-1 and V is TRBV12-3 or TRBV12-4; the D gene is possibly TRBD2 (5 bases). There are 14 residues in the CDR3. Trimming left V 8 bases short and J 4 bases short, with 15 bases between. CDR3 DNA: TGTGCCAGCCGCGGGCTAGCAGCGTACAATGAGCAGTTCTTC. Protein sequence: CASRGLAAYNEQFF.

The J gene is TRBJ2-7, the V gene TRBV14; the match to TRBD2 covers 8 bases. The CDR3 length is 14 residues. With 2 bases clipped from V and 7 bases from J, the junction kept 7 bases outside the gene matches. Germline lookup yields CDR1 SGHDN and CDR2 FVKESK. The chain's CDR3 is CASSQTTGGREQYF. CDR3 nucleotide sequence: TGTGCCAGCAGCCAAACTACGGGAGGGCGAGAGCAGTACTTC.

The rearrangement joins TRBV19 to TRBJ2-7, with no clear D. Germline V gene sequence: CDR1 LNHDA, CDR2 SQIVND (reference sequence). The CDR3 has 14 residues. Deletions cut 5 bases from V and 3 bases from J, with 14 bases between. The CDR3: CASSHGPVGYEQYF. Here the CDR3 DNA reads TGTGCCAGTAGTCACGGGCCGGTCGGCTACGAGCAGTACTTC.

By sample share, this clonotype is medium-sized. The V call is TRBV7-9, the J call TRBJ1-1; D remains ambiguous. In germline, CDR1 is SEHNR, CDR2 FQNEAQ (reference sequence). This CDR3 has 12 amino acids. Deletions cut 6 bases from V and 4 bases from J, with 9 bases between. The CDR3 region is CASSLGFTEAFF. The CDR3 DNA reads TGTGCCAGCAGTTTGGGGTTCACTGAAGCTTTCTTT.

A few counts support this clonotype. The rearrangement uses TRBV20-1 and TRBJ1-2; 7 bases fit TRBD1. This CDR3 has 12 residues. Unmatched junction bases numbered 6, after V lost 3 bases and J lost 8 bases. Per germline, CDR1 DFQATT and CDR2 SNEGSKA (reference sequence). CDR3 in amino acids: CSASRQGQGYTF. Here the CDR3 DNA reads TGCAGTGCTAGCCGACAGGGCCAGGGCTACACCTTC.

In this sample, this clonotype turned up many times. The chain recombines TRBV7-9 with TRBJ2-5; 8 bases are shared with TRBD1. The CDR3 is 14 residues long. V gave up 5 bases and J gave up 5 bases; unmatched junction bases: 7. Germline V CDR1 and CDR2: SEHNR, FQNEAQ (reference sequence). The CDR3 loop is CASSTGQGGETQYF. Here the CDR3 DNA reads TGTGCCAGCAGCACAGGACAGGGCGGGGAGACCCAGTACTTC.

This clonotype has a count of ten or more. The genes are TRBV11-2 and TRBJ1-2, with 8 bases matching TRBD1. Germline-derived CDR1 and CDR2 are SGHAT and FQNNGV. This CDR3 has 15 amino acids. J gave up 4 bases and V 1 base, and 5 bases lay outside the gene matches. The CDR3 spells CASSLVAGGRYGYTF. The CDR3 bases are TGTGCCAGCAGCTTAGTAGCAGGGGGCCGCTATGGCTACACCTTC.

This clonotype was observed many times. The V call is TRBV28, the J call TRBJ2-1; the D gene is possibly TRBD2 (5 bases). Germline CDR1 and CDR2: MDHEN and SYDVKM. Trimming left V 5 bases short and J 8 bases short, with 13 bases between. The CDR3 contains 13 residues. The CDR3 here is CASSGLGGHEQFF. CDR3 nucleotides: TGTGCCAGCAGTGGTTTGGGCGGGCATGAGCAGTTCTTC. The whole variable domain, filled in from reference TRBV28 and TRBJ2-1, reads DVKVTQSSRYLVKRTGEKVFLECVQDMDHENMFWYRQDPGLGLRLIYFSYDVKMKEKGDIPEGYSVSREKKERFSLILESASTNQTSMYLCASSGLGGHEQFFGPGTRLTVL.

The CDR3, as DNA: TGCGCCAGCAGCCAACCCGGACAGGCCCGAGAAGCTTTCTTT. It yields the protein CASSQPGQAREAFF. This chain uses TRBV4-1 with TRBJ1-1; TRBD1 matches at 7 bases. Unmatched junction bases numbered 8, after V lost 2 bases and J lost 8 bases. Germline CDR1 MGHRA, CDR2 YSYEKL. The CDR3 is 14 residues long.

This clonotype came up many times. Here the CDR3 reads CASSGVRYNGYTF. The CDR3 DNA follows: TGTGCCAGCAGCGGGGTCCGGTACAATGGCTACACCTTC. The chain is built from TRBV14 and TRBJ1-2; D not resolved. The V gene's germline CDR1 is SGHDN and CDR2 FVKESK. This CDR3 comprises 13 residues. The ends were cut back, 5 bases at V and 6 bases at J, with 13 bases in the middle. The full variable domain, completed using reference TRBV14 and TRBJ1-2, is EAGVTQFPSHSVIEKGQTVTLRCDPISGHDNLYWYRRVMGKEIKFLLHFVKESKQDESGMPNNRFLAERTGGTYSTLKVQPAELEDSGVYFCASSGVRYNGYTFGSGTRLTVV.

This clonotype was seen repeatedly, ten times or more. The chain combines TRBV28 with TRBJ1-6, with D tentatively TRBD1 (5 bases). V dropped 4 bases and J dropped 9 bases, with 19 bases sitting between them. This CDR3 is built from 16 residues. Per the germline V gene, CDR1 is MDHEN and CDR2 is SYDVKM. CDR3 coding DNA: TGTGCCAGCAGTTACAGGCTGCGGGGGAGAAGTTCACCCCTCCACTTT. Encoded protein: CASSYRLRGRSSPLHF.

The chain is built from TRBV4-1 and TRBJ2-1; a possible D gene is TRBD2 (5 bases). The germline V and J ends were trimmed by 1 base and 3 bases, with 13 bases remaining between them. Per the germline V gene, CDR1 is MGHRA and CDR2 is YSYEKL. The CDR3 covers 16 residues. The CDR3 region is CASSQVGRKVYNEQFF. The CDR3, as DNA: TGCGCCAGCAGCCAAGTGGGGAGAAAGGTCTACAATGAGCAGTTCTTC.

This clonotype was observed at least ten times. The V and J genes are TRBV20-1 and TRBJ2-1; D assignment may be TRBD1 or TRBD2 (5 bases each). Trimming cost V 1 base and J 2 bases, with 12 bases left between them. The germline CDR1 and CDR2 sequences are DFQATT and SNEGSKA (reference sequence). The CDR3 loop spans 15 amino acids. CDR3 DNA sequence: TGCAGTGCTAGAGGAGCAGGGAGTCCCTACAATGAGCAGTTCTTC. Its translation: CSARGAGSPYNEQFF.

The CDR3 sequence is CSATNRGQLSSPISLGYTF. The CDR3 DNA reads TGCAGTGCTACGAACCGCGGACAGCTAAGCAGCCCGATTTCTCTGGGCTACACCTTC. The chain employs TRBV20-1 and TRBJ1-2, with D possibly being TRBD1 (6 bases). Per germline, CDR1 DFQATT and CDR2 SNEGSKA (reference sequence). This CDR3 has 19 residues. Trimming stripped 4 bases from V and 8 bases from J, with 35 bases between.

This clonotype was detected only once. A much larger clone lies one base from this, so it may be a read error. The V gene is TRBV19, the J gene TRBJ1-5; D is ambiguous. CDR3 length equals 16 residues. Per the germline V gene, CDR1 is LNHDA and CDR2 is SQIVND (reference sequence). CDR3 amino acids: CAGSTTIGIRNQPQHF. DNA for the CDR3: TGTGCCGGTAGTACTACGATTGGTATTAGAAATCAGCCCCAGCATTTT.